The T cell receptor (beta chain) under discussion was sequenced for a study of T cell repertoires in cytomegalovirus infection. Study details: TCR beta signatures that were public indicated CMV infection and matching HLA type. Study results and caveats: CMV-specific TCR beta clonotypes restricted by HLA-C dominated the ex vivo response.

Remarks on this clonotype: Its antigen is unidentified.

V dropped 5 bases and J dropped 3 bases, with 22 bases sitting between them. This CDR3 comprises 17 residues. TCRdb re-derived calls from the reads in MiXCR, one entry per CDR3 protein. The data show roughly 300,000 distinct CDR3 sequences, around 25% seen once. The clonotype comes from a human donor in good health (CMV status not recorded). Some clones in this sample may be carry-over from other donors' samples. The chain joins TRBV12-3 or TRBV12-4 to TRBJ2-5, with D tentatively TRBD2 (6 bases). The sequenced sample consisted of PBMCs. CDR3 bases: TGTGCCAGCAGTCTACGACTAGGAGGGAGATCAGAAGAGACCCAGTACTTC. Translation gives CASSLRLGGRSEETQYF.